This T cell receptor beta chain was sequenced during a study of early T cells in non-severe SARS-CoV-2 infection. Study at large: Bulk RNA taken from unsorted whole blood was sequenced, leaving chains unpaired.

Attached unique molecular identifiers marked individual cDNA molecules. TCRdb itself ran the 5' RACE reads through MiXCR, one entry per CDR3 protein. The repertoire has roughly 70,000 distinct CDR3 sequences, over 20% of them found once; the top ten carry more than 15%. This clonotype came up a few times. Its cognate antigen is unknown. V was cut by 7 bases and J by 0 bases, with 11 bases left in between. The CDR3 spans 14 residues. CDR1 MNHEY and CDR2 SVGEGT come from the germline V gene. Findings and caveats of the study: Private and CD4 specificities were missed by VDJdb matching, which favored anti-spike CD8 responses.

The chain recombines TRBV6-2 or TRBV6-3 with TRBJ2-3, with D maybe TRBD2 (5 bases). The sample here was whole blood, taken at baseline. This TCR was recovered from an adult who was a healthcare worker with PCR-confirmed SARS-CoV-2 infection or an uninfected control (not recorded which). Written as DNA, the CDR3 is TGTGCCAGCAAGGAAGCGGTTAGCACAGATACGCAGTATTTT. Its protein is CASKEAVSTDTQYF.